This T cell receptor beta chain appears in the sequencing data of a study of metastatic and nonmetastatic thyroid tumors. TCRdb re-analyzed the PCR reads through MiXCR. The sample holds some 14,000 clones, less than 35% seen once. Patients were all untreated before their thyroid surgery. CDR3 length equals 17 residues. V was shortened by 2 bases and J by 5 bases, with 21 bases between the two germline ends. From germline, CDR1 is SGHTA and CDR2 FQGTGA. This clone was seen at least ten times. The clonotype was recovered from a female donor with papillary thyroid cancer or a benign thyroid nodule (not recorded which). Some clones in this sample may be carry-over from other donors' samples. The chain employs TRBV7-3 and TRBJ2-5; perhaps TRBD2 as D (6 bases). Material for sequencing was tumor tissue. Here the CDR3 reads CASSLGTPGPRGETQYF. In nucleotides, the CDR3 is TGTGCCAGCAGCTTAGGAACTCCGGGTCCCCGGGGGGAGACCCAGTACTTC.